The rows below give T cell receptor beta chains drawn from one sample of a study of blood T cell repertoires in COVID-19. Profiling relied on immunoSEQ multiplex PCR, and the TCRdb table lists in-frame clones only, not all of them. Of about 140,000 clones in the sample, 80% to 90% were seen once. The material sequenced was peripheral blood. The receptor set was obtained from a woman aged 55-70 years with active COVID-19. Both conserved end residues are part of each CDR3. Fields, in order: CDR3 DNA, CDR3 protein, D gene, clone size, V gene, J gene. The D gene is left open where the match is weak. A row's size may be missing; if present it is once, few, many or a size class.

TGTGCCAGCAGCTTAGAAGGGGGACAGGGGTACGAGCAGTACTTC,CASSLEGGQGYEQYF,TRBD1,NA,TRBV7-2,TRBJ2-7
TGCGCCAGCAGCTTGGATCCCGGGAGGGTAAATATCGACGAGCAGTACTTC,CASSLDPGRVNIDEQYF,TRBD2,NA,TRBV5-1,TRBJ2-7
TGTGCCAGCAGAAACAGGGATGATTCACCCCTCCACTTT,CASRNRDDSPLHF,NA,NA,TRBV25-1,TRBJ1-6
TGTGCCAGCAGCGTAAACAGGGGGCAGACCACCGGGGAGCTGTTTTTT,CASSVNRGQTTGELFF,TRBD1,once,TRBV9,TRBJ2-2
TGCGCCAGCAGTGAAGGCGGCAGGGGAGCTGGCTACACCTTC,CASSEGGRGAGYTF,NA,NA,TRBV10-2,TRBJ1-2
TGTGCCAGCAGCTTAGGGGGGAGGCGGGCGCAGTATTTT,CASSLGGRRAQYF,NA,NA,TRBV7-2,TRBJ2-3
TGTGCCAGCAGCTCGGCGGGAGGAACCTACGAGCAGTACTTC,CASSSAGGTYEQYF,TRBD2,once,TRBV7-3,TRBJ2-7
TGCGCCAGCAGCTTGGATCGGGGAAACATTCAGTACTTC,CASSLDRGNIQYF,NA,NA,TRBV5-1,TRBJ2-4
TGTGCCAGCAGTTACTCACTGAGGGACAATGAGCAGTTCTTC,CASSYSLRDNEQFF,NA,NA,TRBV6-2/TRBV6-3,TRBJ2-1
TGTGCCAGTAGTATTCGGGGGGCGAGGAATCAGCCCCAGCATTTT,CASSIRGARNQPQHF,NA,NA,TRBV19,TRBJ1-5
TGTGCCAGCAGTTACTCGACCTACAGGAGCCCAAATCAGCCCCAGCATTTT,CASSYSTYRSPNQPQHF,NA,NA,TRBV6-2/TRBV6-3,TRBJ1-5
TGTGCCAGCAGCCCCACCCGGAGCTCTGGAAACACCATATATTTT,CASSPTRSSGNTIYF,NA,NA,TRBV28,TRBJ1-3
TGTGCCAGCAGTTTCAGCACCGGGGAGCTGTTTTTT,CASSFSTGELFF,NA,NA,TRBV27,TRBJ2-2
TGTGCCAGCAGCCAAGAATCAACAGGGGGCTATCGCAATCAGCCCCAGCATTTT,CASSQESTGGYRNQPQHF,TRBD1,NA,TRBV4-2,TRBJ1-5
TGTGCCAGCAGCTTTGGCCGGGCCACAGGGGGCTATGGCTACACCTTC,CASSFGRATGGYGYTF,TRBD1,NA,TRBV5-5,TRBJ1-2